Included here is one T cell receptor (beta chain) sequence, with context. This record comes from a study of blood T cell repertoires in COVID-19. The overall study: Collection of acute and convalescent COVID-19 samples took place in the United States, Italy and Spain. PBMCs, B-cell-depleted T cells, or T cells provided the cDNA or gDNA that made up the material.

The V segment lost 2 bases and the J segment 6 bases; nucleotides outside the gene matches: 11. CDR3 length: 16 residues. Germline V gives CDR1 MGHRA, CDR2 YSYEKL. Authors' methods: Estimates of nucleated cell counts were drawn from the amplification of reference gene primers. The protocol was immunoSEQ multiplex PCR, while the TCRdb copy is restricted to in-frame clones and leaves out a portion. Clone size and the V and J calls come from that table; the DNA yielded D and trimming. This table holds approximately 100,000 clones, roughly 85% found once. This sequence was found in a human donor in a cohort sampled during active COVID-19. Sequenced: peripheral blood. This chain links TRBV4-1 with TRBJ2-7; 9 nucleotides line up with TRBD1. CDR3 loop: CASSQPQGALSSEQYF. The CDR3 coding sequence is TGCGCCAGCAGCCAACCACAGGGGGCGCTTAGTTCCGAGCAGTACTTC.